This T cell receptor (beta chain) is drawn from a study of naive and memory T cell subsets. Study-level results: A few larger clonotypes appeared in naive repertoires, especially CD8, possibly memory cells re-expressing CD45RA. In CD4 and CD8 cells, diversity dropped from naive through EMRA.

The CDR3 consists of 14 residues. V lost 4 bases and J lost 4, with 11 bases in between. Per the germline V gene, CDR1 is SGDLS and CDR2 is YYNGEE. The beta constant-region primer was an equimolar mix of two oligonucleotides covering TRBC1 and TRBC2. Nested alpha and beta constant-region primers with the SP2 primer drove four PCR rounds on ligated cDNA. TCRdb re-called the UMI-ligation and nested PCR reads with MiXCR, one entry per CDR3 protein. Of roughly 140,000 distinct CDR3 sequences listed, 15% to 20% are singletons. This clonotype was seen only a few times. What it binds is unknown. The receptor was derived from a human donor in good health. The chain links TRBV9 to TRBJ1-4, with a tentative D call TRBD1 (5 bases). The sequenced sample consisted of naive CD8+ T cells from blood. The CDR3 nucleotides read TGTGCCAGCAGCCGCGAGGGGATTAATGAAAAACTGTTTTTT. It specifies CASSREGINEKLFF.